This T cell receptor beta chain was captured in a study of CD8 T cells in Susac syndrome. Notes on the study in general: CD4+ repertoires of Susac syndrome patients lacked detectable clonal expansion.

The CDR3 extends over 15 amino acids. The germline CDR1 and CDR2 sequences are SEHNR and FQNEAQ (reference sequence). The V and J ends lost 4 bases and 5 bases, in that order; junction bases with no gene match: 8. When the RNA was reverse transcribed, random hexamers were used with an input of roughly 0.45 to 1 ug. Across 54 Vbeta and 13 Jbeta, immunoSEQ multiplex PCR amplified TCR beta CDR3. MiXCR was run by TCRdb on the immunoSEQ multiplex PCR reads, yielding one entry per CDR3 protein. The sample has 170,000 or so distinct CDR3 sequences, 90% to 96% seen once. Negative isolation yielded CD4+ and CD8+ T cells, and FACS enriched TEMRA cells. As for this clonotype: Its specificity is unknown.

Sample: CD4+ T cells from PBMCs. V is TRBV7-9 and J is TRBJ2-3; 8 nucleotides match TRBD2. The TCR originated in a human donor with Susac syndrome. CDR3 bases: TGTGCCAGCAGCTCGGCCGGGACTAGGCGAGATACGCAGTATTTT. As protein: CASSSAGTRRDTQYF.